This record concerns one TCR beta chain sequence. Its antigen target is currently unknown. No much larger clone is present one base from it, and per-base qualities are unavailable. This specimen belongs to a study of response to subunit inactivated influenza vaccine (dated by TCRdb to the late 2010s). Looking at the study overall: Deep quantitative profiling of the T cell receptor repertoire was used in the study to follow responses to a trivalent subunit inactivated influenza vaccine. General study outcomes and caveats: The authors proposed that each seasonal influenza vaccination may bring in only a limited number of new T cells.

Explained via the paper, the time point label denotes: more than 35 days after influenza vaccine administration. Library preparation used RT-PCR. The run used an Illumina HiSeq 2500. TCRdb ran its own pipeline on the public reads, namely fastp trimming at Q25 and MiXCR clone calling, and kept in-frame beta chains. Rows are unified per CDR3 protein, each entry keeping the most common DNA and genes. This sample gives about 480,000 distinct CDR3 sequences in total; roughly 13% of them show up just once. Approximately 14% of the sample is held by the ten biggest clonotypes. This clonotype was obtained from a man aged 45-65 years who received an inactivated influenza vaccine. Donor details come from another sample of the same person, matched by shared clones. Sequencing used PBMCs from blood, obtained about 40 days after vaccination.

The nucleotide sequence reads as follows: TGTGCCAGCAGCGGTGGAGACTCGAGCTCCTACGAGCAGTACTTC. Its protein product is CASSGGDSSSYEQYF. The chain was built from TRBV9 and TRBJ2-7, with no D gene named confidently. The CDR3 covers 15 residues, taking in both the cysteine and the phenylalanine. Kept here is only the CDR3 DNA, which spans 45 bases and is read in frame from base 1. V and J are truncated by 3 bases and 0 bases respectively, leaving an intervening sequence of 13 bases. CDR1 SGDLS and CDR2 YYNGEE were looked up in the germline V gene.